The subject of this entry is one TCR beta chain. Its target antigen remains unknown. No much larger clone exists at a distance of one base, and base qualities are not known. The data belong to a study of blood T cell repertoires in COVID-19 (dated by TCRdb to the early 2020s). General notes on the study: Samples from collaborators originated in the United States, Italy and Spain and spanned both the acute and convalescent phases of COVID-19. Sample metadata almost always included a de-identified subject ID, COVID-19 status, age in years and sex. The dataset comprised deeply sampled blood TCRbeta repertoires from subjects exposed to, actively infected with, or recovered from COVID-19. A freely available public database, intended as a resource for researchers studying the immune response to SARS-CoV-2, is where the repertoires were released. The samples were drawn from two sources: the first 160 participants of the ongoing ImmuneRACE study, and 950 to 1,500 subjects contributed by 6 global collaborators. HLA class I and class II types, where available, came from metadata supplied by the sample provider rather than from assay-based typing. The material from the prospective study consisted of cDNA or gDNA derived from T cells, B-cell-depleted T cells, or PBMCs.

CDR1 is given as SGHTA and CDR2 as FQGTGA, both from the germline V gene. The CDR3 runs 14 amino acids, cysteine and phenylalanine included. Left in the record is the CDR3 DNA by itself, 42 bases read in frame from the first base. V is reduced by 2 bases and J by 0 bases, leaving a spacing of 5 bases between them. Results the study describes overall, beyond this receptor: The amount of clinical and demographic metadata varied by source and participant and was provided uncurated.

Samples from volunteer blood donors who had recovered from COVID-19 were contributed by a second Seattle source. The collaborating institutions used their own protocols to collect whole blood in K2EDTA tubes. For TCRbeta analysis, collaborator samples were shipped as frozen whole blood, as isolated PBMCs, or as DNA extracted from either sample type. TCRbeta CDR3 regions were amplified from genomic DNA using the immunoSEQ Assay, a bias-controlled multiplex PCR. The study's processing was this. Within the assay, amplification of reference gene primers was used to estimate how many nucleated cells each sample contained. Sequence reads were collapsed and filtered to measure the absolute abundance of every unique TCRbeta CDR3 rearrangement. Productive Simpson clonality was computed per sample as the square root of Simpson's diversity index over productive rearrangements. This is the immuneACCESS table as TCRdb keeps it, with only in-frame sequences that have V and J called. A part of the clones is gone; compared with another copy, unresolved V genes explain less than half, and the rest is unexplained. V, J and clone size are taken as reported in that table, and D and trimming were inferred from the DNA itself. This sample lists under 150,000 clones; roughly 84% were detected once. The ten largest account for 8.4% of the sample.

This sequence was found in a woman in her sixties or seventies who had recovered from COVID-19. The sample was peripheral blood. The chain is made from TRBV7-3 and TRBJ2-1; possibly the D gene is TRBD2, per 5 matching bases. The encoded CDR3 is CASSLRGSYNEQFF. The nucleotides are TGTGCCAGCAGCTTACGGGGCTCCTACAATGAGCAGTTCTTC.